Here is one T cell receptor (beta chain) with its context. Antigen specificity is unknown. The record originates from a study of somatic mutations in cytotoxic T cells in rheumatoid arthritis. Notes on the study in general: Per patient, the largest CD8+ clone was found to exceed 20% of CD8+ cells in about an eighth of the roughly 65 cases.

This CDR3 is 17 amino acids long. CDR1 SGHTS and CDR2 YDEGEE come from the germline V gene. V was trimmed by 1 base and J by 4 bases, leaving 21 bases between them. Only in-frame clones appear in the TCRdb table, and some are missing; sequencing was by immunoSEQ multiplex PCR. The table has about 19,000 clones, about 80% seen once. J is TRBJ2-7 and V is TRBV5-8; TRBD2 is a possible D gene (6 bases). Material: CD8+ T cells sorted from blood. This sequence was found in a man between 18 and 35 years old with rheumatoid arthritis. The CDR3 loop is CASSLPQVEGWSYEQYF. The DNA for the CDR3 is TGTGCCAGCAGCTTGCCCCAGGTGGAGGGTTGGAGTTACGAGCAGTACTTC.